The TCR beta chain under discussion was sequenced for a study of shared clonotypes between healthy human individuals. This CDR3 contains 16 residues. Germline assignment: CDR1 SGHRS and CDR2 YFSETQ. V was shortened by 0 bases and J by 5 bases, with 14 bases between the two germline ends. Both subsets, CD45RA+ naive and CD45RA-negative memory, were split from the CD4+ cells. Sequencing used immunoSEQ multiplex PCR; TCRdb keeps in-frame clones, though not all of them. The sample has some 790,000 clones, approximately 72% seen once. This clonotype was sampled from a woman aged 25 to 39 in good health. The V call is TRBV5-1, the J call TRBJ2-2; tentative D call: TRBD2 (6 bases). The sequencing sample was made of memory CD4+ T cells sorted from blood. Subset given: CD45RA-negative fraction. This CDR3 is CASSLDGGVQTGELFF. In nucleotides, the CDR3 is TGCGCCAGCAGCTTGGACGGAGGGGTTCAGACCGGGGAGCTGTTTTTT.